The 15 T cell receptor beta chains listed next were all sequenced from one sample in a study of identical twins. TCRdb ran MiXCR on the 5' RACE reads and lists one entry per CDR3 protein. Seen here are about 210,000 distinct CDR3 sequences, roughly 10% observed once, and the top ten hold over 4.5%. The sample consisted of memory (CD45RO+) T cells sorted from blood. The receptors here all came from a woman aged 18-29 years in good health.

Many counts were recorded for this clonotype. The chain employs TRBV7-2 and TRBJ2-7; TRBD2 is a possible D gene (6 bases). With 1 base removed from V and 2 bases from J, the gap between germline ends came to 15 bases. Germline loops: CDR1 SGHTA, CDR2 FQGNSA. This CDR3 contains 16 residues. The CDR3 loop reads CASSLGSAGLAYEQYF. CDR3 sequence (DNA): TGTGCCAGCAGCTTAGGATCGGCGGGACTTGCCTACGAGCAGTACTTC.

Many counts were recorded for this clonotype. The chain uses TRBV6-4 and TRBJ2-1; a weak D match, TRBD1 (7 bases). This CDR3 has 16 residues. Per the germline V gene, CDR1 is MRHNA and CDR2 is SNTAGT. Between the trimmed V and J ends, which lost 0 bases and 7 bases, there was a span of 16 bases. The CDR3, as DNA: TGTGCCAGCAGTGACTCGAAGGGGGCAGGGGGGAATGAGCAGTTCTTC. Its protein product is CASSDSKGAGGNEQFF.

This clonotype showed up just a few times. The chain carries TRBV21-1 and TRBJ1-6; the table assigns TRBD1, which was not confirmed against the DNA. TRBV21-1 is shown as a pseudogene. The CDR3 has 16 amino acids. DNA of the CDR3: TGTGCCAGCAGCCCCCCGGGGTCTGGGACAGCTTCACCCCTCCACTTT. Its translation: CASSPPGSGTASPLHF.

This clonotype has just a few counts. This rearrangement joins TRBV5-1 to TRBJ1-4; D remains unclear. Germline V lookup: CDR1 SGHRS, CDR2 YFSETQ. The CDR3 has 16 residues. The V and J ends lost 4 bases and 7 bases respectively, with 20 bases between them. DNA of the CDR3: TGCGCCAGCAGCATCTCTGGGTTGAGCTCTATTGAAAAACTGTTTTTT. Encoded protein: CASSISGLSSIEKLFF.

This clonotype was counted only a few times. CDR3 bases: TGTGCCAGCAGCCCTAAGGGCTACCAAGAGACCCAGTACTTC. Translated, it gives CASSPKGYQETQYF. The rearrangement links TRBV5-4 to TRBJ2-5, with D unclear. Germline V gene sequence: CDR1 SGHNT, CDR2 YYREEE (reference sequence). The CDR3 extends over 14 amino acids. V shed 4 bases and J shed 0 bases, with 10 bases lying between them.

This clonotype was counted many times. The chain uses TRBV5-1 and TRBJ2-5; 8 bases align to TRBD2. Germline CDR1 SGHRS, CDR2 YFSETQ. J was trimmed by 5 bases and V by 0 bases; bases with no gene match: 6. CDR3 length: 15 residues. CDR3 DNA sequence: TGCGCCAGCAGCTTGGGACTAGCGAGACGGGAGACCCAGTACTTC. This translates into CASSLGLARRETQYF.

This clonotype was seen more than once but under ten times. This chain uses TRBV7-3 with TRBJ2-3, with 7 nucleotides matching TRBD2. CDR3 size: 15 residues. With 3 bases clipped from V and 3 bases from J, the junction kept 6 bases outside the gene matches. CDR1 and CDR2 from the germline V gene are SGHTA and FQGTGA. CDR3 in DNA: TGTGCCAGCAGCTTCACCGGGGGGTTGACAGATACGCAGTATTTT. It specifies CASSFTGGLTDTQYF.

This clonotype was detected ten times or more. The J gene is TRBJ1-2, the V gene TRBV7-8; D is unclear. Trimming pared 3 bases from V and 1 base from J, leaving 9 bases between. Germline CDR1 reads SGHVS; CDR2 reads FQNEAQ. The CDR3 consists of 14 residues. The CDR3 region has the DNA TGTGCCAGCAGCTTCAGCGGCATTAACTATGGCTACACCTTC. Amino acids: CASSFSGINYGYTF. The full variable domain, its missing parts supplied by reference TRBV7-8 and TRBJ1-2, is GAGVSQSPRYKVAKRGQDVALRCDPISGHVSLFWYQQALGQGPEFLTYFQNEAQLDKSGLPSDRFFAERPEGSVSTLKIQRTQQEDSAVYLCASSFSGINYGYTFGSGTRLTVV.

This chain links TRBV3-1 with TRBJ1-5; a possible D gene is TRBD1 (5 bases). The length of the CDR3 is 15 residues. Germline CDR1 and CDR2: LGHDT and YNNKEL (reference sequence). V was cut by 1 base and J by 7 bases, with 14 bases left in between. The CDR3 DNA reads TGTGCCAGCAGCCAAGCCTCGACGGGGGAACAGCCCCAGCATTTT. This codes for CASSQASTGEQPQHF.

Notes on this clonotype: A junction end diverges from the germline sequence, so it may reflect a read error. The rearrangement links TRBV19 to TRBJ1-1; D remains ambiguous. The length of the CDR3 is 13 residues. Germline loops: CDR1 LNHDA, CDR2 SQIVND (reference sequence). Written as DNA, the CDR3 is TGTGCCAGCAGTATACGAGAGAACACTGAAGCTTTCTTT. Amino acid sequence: CASSIRENTEAFF.

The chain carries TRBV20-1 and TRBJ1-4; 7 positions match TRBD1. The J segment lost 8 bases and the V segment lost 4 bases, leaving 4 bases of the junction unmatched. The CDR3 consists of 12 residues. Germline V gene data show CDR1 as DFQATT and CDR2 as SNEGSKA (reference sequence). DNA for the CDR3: TGCAGTGCTACTCCCAGGGGGGAAAAACTGTTTTTT. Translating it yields CSATPRGEKLFF.

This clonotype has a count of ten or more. The CDR3 sequence: CASSLALGSPVDEQYF. The CDR3 DNA is TGTGCCAGCAGCTTAGCTTTGGGCAGTCCTGTCGACGAGCAGTACTTC. The rearrangement joins TRBV7-9 to TRBJ2-7; no clear D. CDR3 length: 16 residues. The germline CDR1 and CDR2 sequences are SEHNR and FQNEAQ (reference sequence). V was trimmed by 0 bases and J by 5 bases, leaving 17 bases between them.

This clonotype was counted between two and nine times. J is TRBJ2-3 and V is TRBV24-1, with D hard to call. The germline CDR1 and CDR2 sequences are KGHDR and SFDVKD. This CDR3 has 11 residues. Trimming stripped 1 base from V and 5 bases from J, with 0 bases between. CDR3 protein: CATSDLDTQYF. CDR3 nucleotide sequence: TGTGCCACCAGTGATTTAGATACGCAGTATTTT.

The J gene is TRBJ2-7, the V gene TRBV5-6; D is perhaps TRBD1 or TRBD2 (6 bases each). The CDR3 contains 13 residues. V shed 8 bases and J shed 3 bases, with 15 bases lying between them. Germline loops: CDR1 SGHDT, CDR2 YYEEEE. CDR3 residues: CARGRGLFYEQYF. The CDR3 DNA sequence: TGTGCCAGGGGCCGGGGGCTCTTCTACGAGCAGTACTTC.

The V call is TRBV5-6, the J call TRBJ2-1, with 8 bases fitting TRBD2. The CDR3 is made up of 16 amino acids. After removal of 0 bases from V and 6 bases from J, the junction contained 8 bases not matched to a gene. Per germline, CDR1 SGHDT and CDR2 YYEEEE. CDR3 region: CASSLESAGVANEQFF. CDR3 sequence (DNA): TGTGCCAGCAGCTTGGAGTCAGCGGGAGTTGCCAATGAGCAGTTCTTC. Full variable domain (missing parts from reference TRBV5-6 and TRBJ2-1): DAGVTQSPTHLIKTRGQQVTLRCSPKSGHDTVSWYQQALGQGPQFIFQYYEEEERQRGNFPDRFSGHQFPNYSSELNVNALLLGDSALYLCASSLESAGVANEQFFGPGTRLTVL.